The present entry profiles one T cell receptor beta chain with its context. Its antigen remains unknown. These data are taken from a study of beta chain features in type 1 diabetes. Study in general: No age, gender or cell yield differences were seen between patients and healthy donors. Study-wide points: The naive, central memory and Treg TCRB repertoires showed an apparent similarity that was greater among patients than among healthy donors. TCRB CDR3s were moderately but significantly shorter in Type 1 diabetes patients in all four CD4+ subsets.

TCRB transcripts that were expressed got sequenced, as all of the isolated RNA had been reverse transcribed. The study sequenced naive, central memory and regulatory T cell samples to an average of around 3.5 million reads. The repertoire was sequenced with immunoSEQ multiplex PCR; TCRdb's copy has only in-frame clones and lacks some. The sample includes roughly 700,000 clones, about an eighth of them seen just once. Sort purity for all populations was recorded as exceeding 98%. Looked up from germline, CDR1 is SGDLS and CDR2 is YYNGEE. The CDR3 extends over 13 amino acids. V was cut by 0 bases and J by 6 bases, with 9 bases left in between.

The sequence was collected from a man between 18 and 35 years old with type 1 diabetes. The chain employs TRBV9 and TRBJ1-2; D is undetermined. The sequencing sample was made of naive CD4+ T cells from blood. CDR3 DNA sequence: TGTGCCAGCAGCGTAGAAGAAACTCATGGCTACACCTTC. Translation gives CASSVEETHGYTF.